This entry lists 19 T cell receptor beta chains sequenced from one sample in a study of T cell changes during pregnancy in multiple sclerosis. This table comes from immunoSEQ multiplex PCR, and its TCRdb copy is limited to in-frame clones, with some not included. In the table there are around 60,000 clones, 80% to 95% of which are singletons. Sequencing was performed on peripheral blood, taken in the second trimester of pregnancy. These receptors all come from a female donor with multiple sclerosis, enrolled in a pregnancy study.

The rearrangement joins TRBV5-1 to TRBJ2-7; 7 bases are a match to TRBD2. In germline, CDR1 is SGHRS, CDR2 YFSETQ. With 5 bases clipped from V and 2 bases from J, the junction kept 10 bases outside the gene matches. This CDR3 has 15 amino acids. CDR3 in amino acids: CASRPEGGRPYEQYF. The CDR3 DNA reads as TGCGCCAGCAGGCCTGAAGGCGGGAGACCCTACGAGCAGTACTTC.

The chain uses TRBV11-2 and TRBJ2-2; the D is unclear. Deletions cut 2 bases from V and 3 bases from J, with 7 bases between. The CDR3 consists of 14 residues. Germline CDR1 SGHAT, CDR2 FQNNGV. CDR3 nucleotide sequence: TGTGCCAGCAGCTTAAGGAGCTACACCGGGGAGCTGTTTTTT. As protein: CASSLRSYTGELFF.

This chain uses TRBV11-2 with TRBJ2-5; D ambiguous. Trimming shortened V by 4 bases and J by 2 bases, and 2 bases separated the two germline ends. The CDR3 extends over 11 amino acids. Germline CDR1 is SGHAT and CDR2 is FQNNGV. The CDR3 sequence: CASSSQETQYF. The CDR3 DNA reads TGTGCCAGCAGCTCACAAGAGACCCAGTACTTC.

The chain joins TRBV7-2 to TRBJ2-7, with 9 bases aligning to TRBD2. CDR1 and CDR2 (germline): SGHTA, FQGNSA. CDR3 length: 14 residues. The V and J ends lost 5 bases and 2 bases, in that order; junction bases with no gene match: 4. This chain's CDR3 is CASSGTSSAYEQYF. In DNA form, the CDR3 reads TGTGCCAGCAGCGGGACTAGCAGTGCCTACGAGCAGTACTTC.

The chain has TRBV30 and TRBJ1-2; D unresolved. Trimming cost V 0 bases and J 1 base, with 9 bases left between them. This CDR3 has 14 amino acids. Germline CDR1 and CDR2: GTSNPN and SVGIG (reference sequence). As DNA, the CDR3 is TGTGCCTGGAGTGTGACACCGATTAACTATGGCTACACCTTC. Its translation: CAWSVTPINYGYTF.

V is TRBV5-1 and J is TRBJ2-7, with 14 bases that match TRBD2. In germline, CDR1 is SGHRS, CDR2 YFSETQ. The CDR3 has 15 residues. The J segment lost 3 bases and the V segment lost 4 bases, leaving 3 bases of the junction unmatched. The CDR3 bases are TGCGCCAGCAGCAGCGGGACTAGCGGGAGCTACGAGCAGTACTTC. Translated, it gives CASSSGTSGSYEQYF.

The rearrangement joins TRBV13 to TRBJ1-2; 10 nucleotides match TRBD1. Germline V gene data show CDR1 as PRHDT and CDR2 as FYEKMQ (reference sequence). V shed 4 bases, J shed 4 bases, and the junction held 6 bases outside the gene matches. This CDR3 has 15 residues. CDR3 protein: CASSSRDRGLYGYTF. The CDR3 DNA reads TGTGCCAGCAGCTCCCGGGACAGGGGCCTCTATGGCTACACCTTC.

This chain links TRBV9 with TRBJ2-5, with D perhaps TRBD2 (5 bases). The CDR3 is 15 amino acids. Trimming took 3 bases from V and 5 from J, leaving 17 bases between them. The germline gives CDR1 SGDLS, CDR2 YYNGEE. CDR3 coding DNA: TGTGCCAGCAGCGGGCGGACGGCGAGGGAGGAGACCCAGTACTTC. Translating gives CASSGRTAREETQYF.

V gene TRBV2 combines with J gene TRBJ2-1; TRBD1 matches 8 bases. Germline V gene lookup returns CDR1 SNHLY and CDR2 FYNNEI. The CDR3 consists of 15 residues. With 6 bases clipped from V and 4 bases from J, the junction kept 8 bases outside the gene matches. In DNA, the CDR3 is TGTGCCAGCAGCGCGGACAGGGTCGGATACAATGAGCAGTTCTTC. It encodes CASSADRVGYNEQFF.

The chain combines TRBV5-4 with TRBJ1-4; TRBD1 agrees at 7 bases. CDR1 is SGHNT, CDR2 YYREEE, per germline (reference sequence). The V segment lost 0 bases and the J segment 11 bases; nucleotides outside the gene matches: 10. The CDR3 covers 15 residues. This chain's CDR3 is CASSLGDRESDKLFF. The CDR3 nucleotides are TGTGCCAGCAGCTTGGGTGACAGGGAATCGGACAAACTGTTTTTT.

The chain carries TRBV5-6 and TRBJ1-2; 11 bases fit TRBD1. CDR3 length equals 17 residues. CDR1 and CDR2 from the germline V gene are SGHDT and YYEEEE. The V and J ends lost 4 bases and 7 bases, in that order; junction bases with no gene match: 15. The CDR3 DNA sequence: TGTGCCAGCAGCCTACGACCGGGACAGGGGGAACTGTTTGGCTACACCTTC. Amino acids: CASSLRPGQGELFGYTF. Together with reference TRBV5-6 and TRBJ1-2, the CDR3 gives the full variable domain: DAGVTQSPTHLIKTRGQQVTLRCSPKSGHDTVSWYQQALGQGPQFIFQYYEEEERQRGNFPDRFSGHQFPNYSSELNVNALLLGDSALYLCASSLRPGQGELFGYTFGSGTRLTVV.

This sequence joins TRBV19 and TRBJ2-4, with D perhaps TRBD2 (7 bases). The germline gives CDR1 LNHDA, CDR2 SQIVND (reference sequence). This CDR3 comprises 15 residues. Trimming shortened V by 6 bases and J by 7 bases, and 19 bases separated the two germline ends. The CDR3 region has the DNA TGTGCCAGTAGCCCCCTGGCGGGGGCGGTGAACATTCAGTACTTC. This gives the protein CASSPLAGAVNIQYF.

CDR3 nucleotides: TGTGCCAGCTCACCTACGGGACAGGGCTACGAGCAGTACTTC. Its translation is CASSPTGQGYEQYF. The V and J genes are TRBV18 and TRBJ2-7, with TRBD1 matching 9 bases. After removal of 3 bases from V and 3 bases from J, the junction contained 3 bases not matched to a gene. There are 14 residues in the CDR3. Germline V gives CDR1 KGHSH, CDR2 LQKENI.

The CDR3 spells CASKEERTTGELFF. The CDR3 DNA sequence: TGTGCCAGCAAGGAGGAACGGACCACCGGGGAGCTGTTTTTT. The chain joins TRBV25-1 to TRBJ2-2, with D maybe TRBD2 (5 bases). There are 14 residues in the CDR3. The germline V and J ends were trimmed by 7 bases and 4 bases, with 13 bases remaining between them. Germline V gene data show CDR1 as MGHDK and CDR2 as SYGVNS.

V is TRBV6-5 and J is TRBJ2-3; 7 bases match TRBD2. The CDR3 consists of 14 residues. Per the germline V gene, CDR1 is MNHEY and CDR2 is SVGAGI. Germline trimming cut 7 bases from V and 1 base from J; bases unmatched to any gene: 5. The CDR3 is CASKAGVGTDTQYF. The CDR3 DNA reads TGTGCCAGCAAGGCGGGAGTGGGCACAGATACGCAGTATTTT.

This rearrangement joins TRBV5-6 to TRBJ2-5; 8 nucleotides align to TRBD2. This CDR3 is built from 14 residues. Trimming cost V 0 bases and J 4 bases; bases outside gene matches: 2. Germline-derived CDR1 and CDR2 are SGHDT and YYEEEE. In DNA form, the CDR3 reads TGTGCCAGCAGCTTGGCCGGGACTAGAGAGACCCAGTACTTC. It codes for CASSLAGTRETQYF.

V usage is TRBV7-2 and J usage is TRBJ2-1; 7 bases fit TRBD2. The CDR3 has 15 amino acids. V was clipped by 4 bases and J by 2 bases; unmatched bases: 5. CDR1 is SGHTA and CDR2 is FQGNSA in the germline V gene. CDR3 region: CASSSPGLPYNEQFF. CDR3 DNA: TGTGCCAGCAGCTCCCCGGGACTACCCTACAATGAGCAGTTCTTC.

The chain links TRBV9 to TRBJ1-2, with 7 nucleotides matching TRBD1. V shed 3 bases, J shed 0 bases, and the junction held 5 bases outside the gene matches. The CDR3 is made up of 15 amino acids. CDR1 is SGDLS and CDR2 is YYNGEE in the germline V gene. The CDR3 DNA reads TGTGCCAGCAGCGCCGACGACAGGGCTAACTATGGCTACACCTTC. Its protein product is CASSADDRANYGYTF.

The chain couples TRBV28 to TRBJ1-3; no clear D. The length of the CDR3 is 16 residues. The ends were cut back, 1 base at V and 4 bases at J, with 14 bases in the middle. Germline CDR1 reads MDHEN; CDR2 reads SYDVKM. This chain's CDR3 is CASSLSATVSGNTIYF. The CDR3 DNA follows: TGTGCCAGCAGTTTATCGGCCACAGTTTCGGGAAACACCATATATTTT.